This TCR beta chain was found in a study of cytomegalovirus exposure and HLA in healthy donors. Looking at the study overall: There were around 100 million unique TCR beta sequences, drawn from some 180 million T cells, in an earlier analysis. Points from the study as a whole: Most TCR sequences were seen very rarely across donors, but some public TCRs occurred in many. Trimming of TCR beta V- and J-genes showed a link, identified in a later analysis, to a missense DCLRE1C variant.

The CDR3 consists of 16 residues. From germline, CDR1 is SQVTM and CDR2 ANQGSEA. V was shortened by 4 bases and J by 8 bases, with 24 bases between the two germline ends. A remark on this clone: Its target is unknown.

The PCR employed 60 Vbeta primers together with 13 Jbeta primers. The table came from immunoSEQ multiplex PCR; TCRdb's copy has only in-frame clones and leaves some out. The table has roughly 200,000 clones, 65% to 85% seen once. The gene calls are TRBV29-1 and TRBJ2-1; weak D call: TRBD1 (6 bases). This TCR was recovered from a woman aged 25 to 39 in good health and CMV-seronegative. Sample: PBMCs. The CDR3 loop is CSVVPVGQLALYEQFF. The CDR3 DNA reads as TGCAGCGTTGTCCCCGTCGGACAGCTGGCTTTATATGAGCAGTTCTTC.